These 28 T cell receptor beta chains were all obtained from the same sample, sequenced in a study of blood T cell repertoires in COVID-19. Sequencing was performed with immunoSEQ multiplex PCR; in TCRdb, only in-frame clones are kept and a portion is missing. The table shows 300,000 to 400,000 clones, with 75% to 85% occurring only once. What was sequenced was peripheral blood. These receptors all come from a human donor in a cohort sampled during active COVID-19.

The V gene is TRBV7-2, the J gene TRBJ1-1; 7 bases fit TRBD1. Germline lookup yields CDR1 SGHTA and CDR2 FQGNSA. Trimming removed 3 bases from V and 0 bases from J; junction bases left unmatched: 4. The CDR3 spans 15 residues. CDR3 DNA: TGTGCCAGCAGCTTTTCCGGGACAGTGAACACTGAAGCTTTCTTT. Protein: CASSFSGTVNTEAFF.

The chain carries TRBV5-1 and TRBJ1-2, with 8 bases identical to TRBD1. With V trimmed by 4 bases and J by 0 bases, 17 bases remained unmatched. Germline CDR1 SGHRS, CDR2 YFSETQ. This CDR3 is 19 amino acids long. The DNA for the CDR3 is TGCGCCAGCAGCCTATTGCGACCGGGACAGGTCTCGTCTAACTATGGCTACACCTTC. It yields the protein CASSLLRPGQVSSNYGYTF.

The CDR3 spells CATSDALKRGGEADTQYF. Written as DNA, the CDR3 is TGTGCCACCAGTGATGCCCTGAAGCGGGGGGGCGAGGCAGATACGCAGTATTTT. The V and J genes are TRBV24-1 and TRBJ2-3; TRBD2 agrees at 10 bases. Trimming removed 3 bases from V and 4 bases from J; junction bases left unmatched: 12. Germline CDR1 and CDR2: KGHDR and SFDVKD. This CDR3 is built from 18 residues.

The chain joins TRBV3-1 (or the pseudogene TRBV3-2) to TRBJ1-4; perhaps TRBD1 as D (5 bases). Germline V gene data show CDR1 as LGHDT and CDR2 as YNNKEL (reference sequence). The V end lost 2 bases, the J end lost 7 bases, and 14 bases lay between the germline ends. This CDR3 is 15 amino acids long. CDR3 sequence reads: CASSQKGRGSEKLFF. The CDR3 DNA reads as TGTGCCAGCAGCCAAAAGGGGAGGGGATCTGAAAAACTGTTTTTT.

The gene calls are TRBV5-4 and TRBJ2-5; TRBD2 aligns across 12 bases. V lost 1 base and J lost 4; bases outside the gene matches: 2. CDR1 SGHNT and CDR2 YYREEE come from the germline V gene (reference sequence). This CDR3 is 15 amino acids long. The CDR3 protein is CASSLPSGGAETQYF. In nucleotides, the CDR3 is TGTGCCAGCAGCTTGCCTAGCGGGGGGGCAGAGACCCAGTACTTC.

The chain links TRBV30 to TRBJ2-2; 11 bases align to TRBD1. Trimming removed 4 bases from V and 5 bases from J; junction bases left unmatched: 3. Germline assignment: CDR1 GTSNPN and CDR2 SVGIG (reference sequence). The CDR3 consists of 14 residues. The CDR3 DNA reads TGTGCCTGGAACCGGGACAGGGGGACCGGGGAGCTGTTTTTT. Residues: CAWNRDRGTGELFF.

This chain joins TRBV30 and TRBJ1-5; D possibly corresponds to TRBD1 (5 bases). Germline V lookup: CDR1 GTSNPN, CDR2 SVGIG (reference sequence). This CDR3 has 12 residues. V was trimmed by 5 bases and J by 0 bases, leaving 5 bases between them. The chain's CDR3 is CAWGHSNQPQHF. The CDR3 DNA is TGTGCCTGGGGACATAGCAATCAGCCCCAGCATTTT.

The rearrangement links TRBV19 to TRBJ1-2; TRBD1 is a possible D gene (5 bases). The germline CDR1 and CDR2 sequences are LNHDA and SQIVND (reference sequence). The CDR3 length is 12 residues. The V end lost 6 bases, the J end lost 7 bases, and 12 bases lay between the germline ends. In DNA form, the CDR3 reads TGTGCCAGTAGCCCGCAGGGTGGTGGCTACACCTTC. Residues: CASSPQGGGYTF.

The CDR3 sequence: CASSLGQEAYYGYTF. The CDR3 DNA is TGTGCCAGCAGCTTAGGACAGGAAGCCTACTATGGCTACACCTTC. The V gene is TRBV11-2, the J gene TRBJ1-2, with D perhaps TRBD1 (6 bases). The V gene lost 1 base and the J gene lost 3 bases, with 12 bases spanning the gap. CDR1 and CDR2 from the germline V gene are SGHAT and FQNNGV. The CDR3 sequence is 15 residues long.

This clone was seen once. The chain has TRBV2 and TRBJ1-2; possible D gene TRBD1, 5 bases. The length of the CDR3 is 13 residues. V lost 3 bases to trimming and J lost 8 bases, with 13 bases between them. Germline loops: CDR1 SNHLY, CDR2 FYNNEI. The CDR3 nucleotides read TGTGCCAGCAGTGAGGGGCAGGGAGGCGGCTACACCTTC. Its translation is CASSEGQGGGYTF.

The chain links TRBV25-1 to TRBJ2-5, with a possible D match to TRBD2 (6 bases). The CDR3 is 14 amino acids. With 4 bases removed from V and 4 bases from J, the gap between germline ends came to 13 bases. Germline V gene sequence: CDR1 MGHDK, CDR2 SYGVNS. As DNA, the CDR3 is TGTGCCAGCAGTGTGATTCAGGAGGGAGAGACCCAGTACTTC. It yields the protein CASSVIQEGETQYF.

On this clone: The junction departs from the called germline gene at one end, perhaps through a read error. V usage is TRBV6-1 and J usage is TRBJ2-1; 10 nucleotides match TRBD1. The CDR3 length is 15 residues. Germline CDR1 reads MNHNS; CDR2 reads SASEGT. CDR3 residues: CASREDRGRYNEQFF. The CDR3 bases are TGTGCCAGCAGAGAAGACAGGGGGCGATACAATGAGCAGTTCTTC.

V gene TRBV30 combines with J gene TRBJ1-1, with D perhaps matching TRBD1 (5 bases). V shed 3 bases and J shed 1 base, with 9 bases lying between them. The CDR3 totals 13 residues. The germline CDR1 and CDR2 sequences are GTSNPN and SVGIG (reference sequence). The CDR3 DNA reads TGTGCCTGGAGAGCGGGACCGAACACTGAAGCTTTCTTT. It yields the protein CAWRAGPNTEAFF.

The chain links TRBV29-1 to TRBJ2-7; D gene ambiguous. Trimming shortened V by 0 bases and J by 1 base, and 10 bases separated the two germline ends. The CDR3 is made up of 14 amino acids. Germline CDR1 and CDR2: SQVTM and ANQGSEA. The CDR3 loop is CSVEDRQTSYEQYF. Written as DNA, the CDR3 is TGCAGCGTTGAAGATCGGCAGACTTCCTACGAGCAGTACTTC.

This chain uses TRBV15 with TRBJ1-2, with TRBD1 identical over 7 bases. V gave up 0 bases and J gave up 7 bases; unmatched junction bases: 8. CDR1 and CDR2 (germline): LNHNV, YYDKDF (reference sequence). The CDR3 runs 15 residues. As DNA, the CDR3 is TGTGCCACCAGCAGAGACGGGACAGCCTCTGGTGGCTACACCTTC. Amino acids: CATSRDGTASGGYTF.

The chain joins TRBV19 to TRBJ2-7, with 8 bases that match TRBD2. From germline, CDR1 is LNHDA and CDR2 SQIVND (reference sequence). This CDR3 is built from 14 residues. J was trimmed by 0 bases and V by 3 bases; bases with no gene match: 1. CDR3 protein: CASSIGGASYEQYF. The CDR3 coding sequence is TGTGCCAGTAGTATCGGGGGGGCCTCCTACGAGCAGTACTTC.

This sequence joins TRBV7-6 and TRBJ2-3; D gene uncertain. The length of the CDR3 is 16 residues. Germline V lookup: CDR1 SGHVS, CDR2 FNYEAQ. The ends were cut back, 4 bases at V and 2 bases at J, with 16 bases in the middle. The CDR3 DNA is TGTGCCAGCAGCTCGACGGATGGAGATTACACAGATACGCAGTATTTT. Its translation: CASSSTDGDYTDTQYF.

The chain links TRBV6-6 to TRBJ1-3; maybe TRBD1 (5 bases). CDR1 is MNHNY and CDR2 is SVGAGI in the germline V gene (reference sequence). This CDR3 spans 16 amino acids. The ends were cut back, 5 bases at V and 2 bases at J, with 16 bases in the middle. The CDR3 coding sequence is TGTGCCAGCAGTCCTTCGGGGGGGGGAACTGGAAACACCATATATTTT. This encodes CASSPSGGGTGNTIYF.

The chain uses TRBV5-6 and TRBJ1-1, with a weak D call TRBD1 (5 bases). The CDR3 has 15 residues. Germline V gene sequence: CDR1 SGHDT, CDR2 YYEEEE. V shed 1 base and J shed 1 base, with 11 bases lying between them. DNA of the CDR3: TGTGCCAGCAGCTTGATTGGGGGGAAGAACACTGAAGCTTTCTTT. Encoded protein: CASSLIGGKNTEAFF.

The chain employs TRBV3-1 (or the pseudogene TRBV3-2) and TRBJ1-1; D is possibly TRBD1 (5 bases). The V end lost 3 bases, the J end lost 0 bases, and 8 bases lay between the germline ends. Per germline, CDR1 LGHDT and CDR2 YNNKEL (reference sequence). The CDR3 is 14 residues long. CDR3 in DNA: TGTGCCAGCAGCCAGGGGGGGATGAACACTGAAGCTTTCTTT. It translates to CASSQGGMNTEAFF.

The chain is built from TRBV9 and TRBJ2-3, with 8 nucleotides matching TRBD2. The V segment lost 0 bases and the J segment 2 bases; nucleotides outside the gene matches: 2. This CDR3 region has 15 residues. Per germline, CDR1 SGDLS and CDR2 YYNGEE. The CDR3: CASSVASGYTDTQYF. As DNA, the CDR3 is TGTGCCAGCAGCGTAGCTAGCGGGTACACAGATACGCAGTATTTT.

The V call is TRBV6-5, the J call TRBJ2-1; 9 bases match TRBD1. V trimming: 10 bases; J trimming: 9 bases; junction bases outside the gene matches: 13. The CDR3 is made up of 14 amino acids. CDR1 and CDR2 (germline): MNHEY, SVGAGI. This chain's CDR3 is CATTGGALGIEQFF. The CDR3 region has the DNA TGTGCCACCACAGGGGGCGCTTTGGGGATTGAGCAGTTCTTC.

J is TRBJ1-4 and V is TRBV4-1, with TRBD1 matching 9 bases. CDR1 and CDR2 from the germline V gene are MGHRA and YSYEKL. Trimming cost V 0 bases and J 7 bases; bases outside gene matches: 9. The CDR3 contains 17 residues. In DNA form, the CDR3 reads TGCGCCAGCAGCCAAGAAAGGGGGGAGACAGGGGGTGAAAAACTGTTTTTT. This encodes CASSQERGETGGEKLFF.

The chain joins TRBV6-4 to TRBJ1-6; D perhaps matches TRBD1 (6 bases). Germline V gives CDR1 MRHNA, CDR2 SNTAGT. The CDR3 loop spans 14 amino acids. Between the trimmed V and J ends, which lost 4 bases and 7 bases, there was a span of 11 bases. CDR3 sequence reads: CASSARQANSPLHF. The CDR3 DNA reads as TGTGCCAGCAGTGCCAGACAGGCGAATTCACCCCTCCACTTT.

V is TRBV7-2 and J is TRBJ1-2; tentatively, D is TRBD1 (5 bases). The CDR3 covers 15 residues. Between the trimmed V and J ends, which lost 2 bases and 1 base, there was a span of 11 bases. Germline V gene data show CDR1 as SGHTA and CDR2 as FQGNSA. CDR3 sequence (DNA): TGTGCCAGCAGCTTATGGCTTGACAGTAACTATGGCTACACCTTC. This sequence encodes CASSLWLDSNYGYTF.

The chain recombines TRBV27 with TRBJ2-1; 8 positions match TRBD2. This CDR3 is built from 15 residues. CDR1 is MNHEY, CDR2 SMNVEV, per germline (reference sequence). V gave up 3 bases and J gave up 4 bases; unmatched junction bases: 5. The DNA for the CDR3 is TGTGCCAGCAGTTTCAGCGGGGGAACTTACAATGAGCAGTTCTTC. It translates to CASSFSGGTYNEQFF.

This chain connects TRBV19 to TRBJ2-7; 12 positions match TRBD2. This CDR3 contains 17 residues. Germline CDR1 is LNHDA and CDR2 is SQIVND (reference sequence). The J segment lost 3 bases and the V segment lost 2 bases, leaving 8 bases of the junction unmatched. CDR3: CASSIIKTSGGFYEQYF. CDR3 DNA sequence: TGTGCCAGTAGTATAATTAAGACTAGCGGGGGCTTCTACGAGCAGTACTTC.

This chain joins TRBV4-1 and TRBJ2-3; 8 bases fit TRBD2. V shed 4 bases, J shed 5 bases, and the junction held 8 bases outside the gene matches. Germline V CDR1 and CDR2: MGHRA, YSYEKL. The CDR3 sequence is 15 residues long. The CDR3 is CASSPFGLAEDTQYF. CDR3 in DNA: TGCGCCAGCAGCCCCTTCGGACTAGCTGAAGATACGCAGTATTTT.